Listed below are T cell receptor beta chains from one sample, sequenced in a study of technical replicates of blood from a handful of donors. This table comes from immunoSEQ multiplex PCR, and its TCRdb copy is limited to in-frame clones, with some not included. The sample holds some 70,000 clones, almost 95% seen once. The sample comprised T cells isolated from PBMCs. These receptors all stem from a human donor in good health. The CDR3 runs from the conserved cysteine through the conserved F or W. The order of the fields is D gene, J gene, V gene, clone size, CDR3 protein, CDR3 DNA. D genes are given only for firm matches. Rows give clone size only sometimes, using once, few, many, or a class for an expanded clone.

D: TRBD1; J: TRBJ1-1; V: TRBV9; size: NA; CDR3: CASSGTGLGDTEAFF; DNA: TGTGCCAGCAGCGGGACAGGTCTAGGGGACACTGAAGCTTTCTTT
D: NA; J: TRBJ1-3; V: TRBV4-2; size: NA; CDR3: CASSQDWGGTGNTIYF; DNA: TGTGCCAGCAGCCAAGATTGGGGAGGGACTGGAAACACCATATATTTT
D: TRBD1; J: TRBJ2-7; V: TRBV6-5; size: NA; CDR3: CASRSGTGGEQYF; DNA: TGTGCCAGCAGATCCGGGACAGGGGGCGAGCAGTACTTC
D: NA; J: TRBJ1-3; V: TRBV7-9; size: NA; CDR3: CASSLGSLTSGNTIYF; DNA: TGTGCCAGCAGCTTAGGATCACTTACCTCTGGAAACACCATATATTTT
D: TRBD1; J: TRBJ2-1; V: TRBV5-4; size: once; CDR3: CASSPRQGQNEQFF; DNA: TGTGCCAGCAGCCCGAGACAGGGGCAGAATGAGCAGTTCTTC
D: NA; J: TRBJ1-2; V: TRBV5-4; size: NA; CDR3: CASSLDARSGYTF; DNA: TGTGCCAGCAGCTTGGATGCGAGGAGTGGCTACACCTTC
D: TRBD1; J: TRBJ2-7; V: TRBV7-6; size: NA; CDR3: CASSLQKGQGSYEQYF; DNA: TGTGCCAGCAGCTTACAAAAGGGACAGGGGTCCTACGAGCAGTACTTC
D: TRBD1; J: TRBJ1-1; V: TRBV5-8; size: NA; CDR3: CASSLPTGGLTEAFF; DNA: TGTGCCAGCAGCTTGCCAACAGGGGGCCTCACTGAAGCTTTCTTT
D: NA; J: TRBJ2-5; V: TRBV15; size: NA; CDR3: CATSRAPGTEETQYF; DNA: TGTGCCACCAGCAGAGCCCCGGGTACGGAAGAGACCCAGTACTTC
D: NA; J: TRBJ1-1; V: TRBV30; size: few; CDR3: CAWNQGGIAFF; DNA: TGTGCCTGGAACCAGGGTGGAATCGCTTTCTTT
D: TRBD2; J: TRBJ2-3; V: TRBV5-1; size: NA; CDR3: CASSLDTSGTQYF; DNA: TGCGCCAGCAGCTTGGATACTAGCGGTACGCAGTATTTT
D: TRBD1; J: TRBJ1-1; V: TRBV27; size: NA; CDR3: CASSLSAGTGRTEAFF; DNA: TGTGCCAGCAGTTTATCCGCTGGGACAGGCCGCACTGAAGCTTTCTTT
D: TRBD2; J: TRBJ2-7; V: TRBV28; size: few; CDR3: CASTRGGSSYEQYF; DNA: TGTGCCAGCACTCGGGGCGGGAGCTCCTACGAGCAGTACTTC
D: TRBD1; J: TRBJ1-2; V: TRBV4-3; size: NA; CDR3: CASSQETGEVRGGYTF; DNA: TGCGCCAGCAGCCAAGAGACAGGGGAGGTGCGAGGTGGCTACACCTTC
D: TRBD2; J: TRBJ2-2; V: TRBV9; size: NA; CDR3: CASSVVGGGDTGELFF; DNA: TGTGCCAGCAGCGTAGTTGGCGGGGGGGACACCGGGGAGCTGTTTTTT
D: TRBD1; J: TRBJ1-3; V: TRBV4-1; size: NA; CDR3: CASSQERQGSGNTIYF; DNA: TGCGCCAGCAGCCAAGAAAGACAGGGCTCTGGAAACACCATATATTTT
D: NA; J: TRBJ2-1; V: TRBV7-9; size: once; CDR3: CASSSRTNSNEQFF; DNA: TGTGCCAGCAGCTCCCGGACTAATTCGAATGAGCAGTTCTTC
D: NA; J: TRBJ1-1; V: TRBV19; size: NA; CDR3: CASSIRAGAPYDEAFF; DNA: TGTGCCAGTAGTATAAGGGCAGGGGCGCCCTATGATGAAGCTTTCTTT
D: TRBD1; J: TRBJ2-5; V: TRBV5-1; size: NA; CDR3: CASSLVWDRVHETQYF; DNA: TGCGCCAGCAGCTTGGTTTGGGACAGGGTTCATGAGACCCAGTACTTC
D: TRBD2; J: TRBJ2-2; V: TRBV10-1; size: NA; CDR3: CASSRIAGPNTGELFF; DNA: TGCGCCAGCAGTAGGATAGCGGGCCCGAACACCGGGGAGCTGTTTTTT
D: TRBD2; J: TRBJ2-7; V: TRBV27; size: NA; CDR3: CASSFLGGDYEQYF; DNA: TGTGCCAGCAGTTTCCTGGGGGGGGACTACGAGCAGTACTTC
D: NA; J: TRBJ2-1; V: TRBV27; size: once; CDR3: CASTGTPSYNEQFF; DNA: TGTGCCAGCACCGGGACTCCTTCCTACAATGAGCAGTTCTTC
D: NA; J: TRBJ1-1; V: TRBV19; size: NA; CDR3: CASSMEWSGEAFF; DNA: TGTGCCAGTAGTATGGAATGGTCAGGAGAAGCTTTCTTT
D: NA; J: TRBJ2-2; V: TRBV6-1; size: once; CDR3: CASSASTGFTGELFF; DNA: TGTGCCAGCAGTGCCTCGACAGGATTCACCGGGGAGCTGTTTTTT
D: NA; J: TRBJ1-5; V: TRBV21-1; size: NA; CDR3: CASSKFLWTAMPQHF; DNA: TGTGCCAGCAGCAAATTTTTGTGGACTGCCATGCCCCAGCATTTT
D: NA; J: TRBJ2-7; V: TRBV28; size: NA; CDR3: CASSPLGGPQGDEQYF; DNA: TGTGCCAGCAGTCCCCTGGGGGGTCCCCAAGGTGACGAGCAGTACTTC
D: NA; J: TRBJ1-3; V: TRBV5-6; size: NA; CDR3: CASSLGSAGNTIYF; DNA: TGTGCCAGCAGCTTGGGTTCAGCTGGAAACACCATATATTTT
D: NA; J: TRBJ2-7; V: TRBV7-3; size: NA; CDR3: CASSLGGRHEQYF; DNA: TGTGCCAGCAGCTTAGGCGGAAGACACGAGCAGTACTTC
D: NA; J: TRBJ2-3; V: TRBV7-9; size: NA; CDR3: CASSRTESTDTQYF; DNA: TGTGCCAGCAGCCGGACAGAAAGCACAGATACGCAGTATTTT
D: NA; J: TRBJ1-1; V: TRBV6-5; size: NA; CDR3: CASSYLGEAFF; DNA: TGTGCCAGCAGTTATCTAGGCGAAGCTTTCTTT
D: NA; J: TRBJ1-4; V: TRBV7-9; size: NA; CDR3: CASSLRLGVTNEKLFF; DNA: TGTGCCAGCAGCTTAAGGCTCGGAGTAACTAATGAAAAACTGTTTTTT
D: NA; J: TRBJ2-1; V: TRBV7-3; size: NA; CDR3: CASSLTSGYNEQFF; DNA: TGTGCCAGCAGCTTAACTAGCGGATACAATGAGCAGTTCTTC
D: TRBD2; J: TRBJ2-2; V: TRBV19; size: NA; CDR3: CASSPLAGSGELFF; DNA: TGTGCCAGTAGTCCTTTAGCGGGAAGCGGGGAGCTGTTTTTT
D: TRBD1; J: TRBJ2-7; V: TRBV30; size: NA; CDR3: CAWNSGTDYEQYF; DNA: TGTGCCTGGAATTCCGGGACAGACTACGAGCAGTACTTC
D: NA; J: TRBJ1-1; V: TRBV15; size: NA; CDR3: CATSGLMGGRGMNTEAFF; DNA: TGTGCCACCAGCGGTCTAATGGGGGGGCGGGGAATGAACACTGAAGCTTTCTTT
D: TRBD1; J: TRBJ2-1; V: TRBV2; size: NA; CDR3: CASIMRTGGENEQFF; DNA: TGTGCCAGCATAATGAGGACAGGGGGAGAAAATGAGCAGTTCTTC
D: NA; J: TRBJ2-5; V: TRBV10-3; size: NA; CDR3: CAISTEQETQYF; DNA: TGTGCCATCAGTACAGAACAAGAGACCCAGTACTTC
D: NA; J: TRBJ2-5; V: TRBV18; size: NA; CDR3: CASSPFRGQETQYF; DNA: TGTGCCAGCTCACCATTCAGGGGTCAAGAGACCCAGTACTTC
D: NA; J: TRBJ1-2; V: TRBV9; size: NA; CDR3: CASSEQGYGYTF; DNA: TGTGCCAGCAGCGAACAGGGTTATGGCTACACCTTC
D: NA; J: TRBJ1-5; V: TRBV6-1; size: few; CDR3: CASSDWRAGQPQHF; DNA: TGTGCCAGCAGTGATTGGAGGGCGGGACAGCCCCAGCATTTT
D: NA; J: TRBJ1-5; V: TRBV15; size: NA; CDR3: CATSRRYREPTTPQHF; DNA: TGTGCCACCAGCCGGAGGTACAGGGAACCTACGACGCCCCAGCATTTT
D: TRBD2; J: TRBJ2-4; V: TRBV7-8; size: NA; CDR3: CASSLAPSGSRNIQYF; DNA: TGTGCCAGCAGCTTAGCGCCTAGCGGGAGTAGAAACATTCAGTACTTC
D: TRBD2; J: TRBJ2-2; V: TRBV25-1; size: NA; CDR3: CASSDRLLAENTGELFF; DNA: TGTGCCAGCAGTGACCGACTACTAGCGGAAAACACCGGGGAGCTGTTTTTT
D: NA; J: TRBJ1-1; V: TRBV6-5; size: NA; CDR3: CASSYSTANTEAFF; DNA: TGTGCCAGCAGTTACTCGACAGCGAACACTGAAGCTTTCTTT
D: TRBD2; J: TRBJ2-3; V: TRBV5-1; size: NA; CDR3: CASSLKLAGTDTQYF; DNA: TGCGCCAGCAGCTTGAAACTAGCGGGCACAGATACGCAGTATTTT
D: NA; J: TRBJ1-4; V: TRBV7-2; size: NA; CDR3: CASSFTARIGEKLFF; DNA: TGTGCCAGCAGCTTCACGGCGCGGATAGGTGAAAAACTGTTTTTT
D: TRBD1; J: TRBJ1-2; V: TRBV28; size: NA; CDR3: CASSLRTGPTF; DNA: TGTGCCAGCAGTTTAAGGACAGGGCCCACCTTC
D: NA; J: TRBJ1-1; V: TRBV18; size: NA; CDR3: CASSLETVGSTEAFF; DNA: TGTGCCAGCTCACTCGAAACAGTCGGTTCAACTGAAGCTTTCTTT
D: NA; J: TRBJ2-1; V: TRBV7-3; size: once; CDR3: CASSIDSSSYNEQFF; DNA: TGTGCCAGCAGCATAGACTCAAGCTCCTACAATGAGCAGTTCTTC
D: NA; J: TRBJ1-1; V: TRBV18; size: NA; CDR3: CASSPLRAVGTEAFF; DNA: TGTGCCAGCTCACCCTTGAGGGCGGTGGGCACTGAAGCTTTCTTT
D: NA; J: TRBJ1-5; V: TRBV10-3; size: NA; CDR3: CAISSDGNQPQHF; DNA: TGTGCCATCAGCTCCGACGGGAATCAGCCCCAGCATTTT
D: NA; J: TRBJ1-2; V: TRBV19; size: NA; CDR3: CASSMRDGGYTF; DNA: TGTGCCAGTAGTATGCGGGACGGTGGCTACACCTTC
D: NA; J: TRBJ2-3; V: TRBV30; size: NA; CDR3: CAWSAQLSPTDTQYF; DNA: TGTGCCTGGAGTGCCCAACTTAGTCCCACAGATACGCAGTATTTT
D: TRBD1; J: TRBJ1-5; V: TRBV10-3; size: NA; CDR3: CAISPGQETNQPQHF; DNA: TGTGCCATAAGTCCCGGACAGGAGACCAATCAGCCCCAGCATTTT
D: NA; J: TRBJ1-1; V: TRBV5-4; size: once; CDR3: CASSLATFQGWTEAFF; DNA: TGTGCCAGCAGCTTGGCTACTTTTCAGGGTTGGACTGAAGCTTTCTTT